Presented here are 20 T cell receptor beta chains from one specimen sequenced in a study of T cell changes during pregnancy in multiple sclerosis. Repertoires were generated with immunoSEQ multiplex PCR, while TCRdb's copy carries only in-frame clones and drops some. The sample has tens of thousands of clones, roughly 92% seen once; the top ten hold less than 2%. The specimen comprised peripheral blood, sampled in the second trimester of pregnancy. The receptors were gathered from a female donor with multiple sclerosis, enrolled in a pregnancy study.

There are a few counts of this clone. The chain employs TRBV5-1 and TRBJ2-5; 8 bases are shared with TRBD2. J gave up 2 bases and V 1 base, and 13 bases lay outside the gene matches. There are 18 residues in the CDR3. The V gene's germline CDR1 is SGHRS and CDR2 YFSETQ. The chain's CDR3 is CASSLMKGRGGFQETQYF. For the CDR3, the DNA is TGCGCCAGCAGCTTGATGAAAGGTCGCGGGGGGTTTCAAGAGACCCAGTACTTC.

This chain joins TRBV10-3 and TRBJ2-2; D call uncertain. This CDR3 has 16 residues. Deletions cut 3 bases from V and 0 bases from J, with 11 bases between. Germline CDR1 and CDR2: ENHRY and SYGVKD. The CDR3 DNA reads TGTGCCATCAGTGACCGTGGAGAAGCGAACACCGGGGAGCTGTTTTTT. This translates into CAISDRGEANTGELFF.

The chain recombines TRBV19 with TRBJ1-2; tentatively, D is TRBD1 (5 bases). CDR1 is LNHDA, CDR2 SQIVND, per germline (reference sequence). The CDR3 consists of 14 residues. Trimming took off 7 bases at V and 6 bases at J, with 18 bases between the two ends. The CDR3 sequence: CASTADWGLNGYTF. The DNA of the CDR3 is TGTGCCAGTACAGCCGATTGGGGCTTGAATGGCTACACCTTC.

The CDR3 DNA reads as TGTGCCAGCAGCTTCGGACAGGGGACATACGAGCAGTACTTC. This translates into CASSFGQGTYEQYF. V is TRBV5-6 and J is TRBJ2-7; 9 nucleotides align to TRBD1. Unmatched junction bases numbered 4, after V lost 2 bases and J lost 4 bases. Germline CDR1 SGHDT, CDR2 YYEEEE. This CDR3 has 14 residues.

The chain couples TRBV7-7 to TRBJ2-1; D gene unclear. V shed 2 bases and J shed 5 bases, with 13 bases lying between them. The CDR3 extends over 15 amino acids. CDR1 SSHAT and CDR2 FNYEAQ come from the germline V gene (reference sequence). The CDR3 bases are TGTGCCAGCAGCTTAAACAATGTCGACAACAATGAGCAGTTCTTC. Residues: CASSLNNVDNNEQFF.

The chain couples TRBV28 to TRBJ2-5; TRBD1 aligns across 9 bases. CDR1 MDHEN and CDR2 SYDVKM come from the germline V gene. This CDR3 is 15 amino acids long. Trimming cost V 4 bases and J 5 bases; bases outside gene matches: 8. The DNA for the CDR3 is TGTGCCAGCAGTTCCGCCGGGACAGGGTGGGAGACCCAGTACTTC. Amino acid sequence: CASSSAGTGWETQYF.

The chain has TRBV4-3 and TRBJ2-3; 10 bases agree with TRBD1. Germline loops: CDR1 LGHNA, CDR2 YSLEER. The CDR3 runs to 18 residues. With 2 bases clipped from V and 2 bases from J, the junction kept 10 bases outside the gene matches. The CDR3 DNA follows: TGCGCCAGCAGCCAACTCATATCCGGGACAGGGGTCACAGATACGCAGTATTTT. Translation: CASSQLISGTGVTDTQYF.

The J gene is TRBJ2-1, the V gene TRBV7-3, with TRBD2 matching over 15 bases. The CDR3 contains 16 residues. V lost 4 bases to trimming and J lost 7 bases; unmatched junction nucleotides: 5. From germline, CDR1 is SGHTA and CDR2 FQGTGA. The CDR3, as DNA: TGTGCCAGCAGCTCAGGACTAGCGGGAGGGAGGAATGAGCAGTTCTTC. Translation: CASSSGLAGGRNEQFF.

The genes are TRBV11-2 and TRBJ2-5; no definite D call. This CDR3 is 14 amino acids long. CDR1 and CDR2 (germline): SGHAT, FQNNGV. Trimming took 3 bases from V and 2 from J, leaving 10 bases between them. DNA for the CDR3: TGTGCCAGCAGCTTCCTGGGCTTTCAAGAGACCCAGTACTTC. This codes for CASSFLGFQETQYF.

This sequence joins TRBV7-9 and TRBJ1-1; D is perhaps TRBD1 (6 bases). The germline CDR1 and CDR2 sequences are SEHNR and FQNEAQ (reference sequence). The CDR3 has 16 amino acids. Trimming stripped 4 bases from V and 3 bases from J, with 18 bases between. The CDR3 loop is CASSSQLTGPDTEAFF. Written as DNA, the CDR3 is TGTGCCAGCAGCTCCCAATTAACAGGGCCGGACACTGAAGCTTTCTTT.

DNA for the CDR3: TGTGCCGTAATGACAGGGAACACTGAAGCTTTCTTT. Its protein is CAVMTGNTEAFF. The V and J genes are TRBV6-6 and TRBJ1-1; D is possibly TRBD1 (6 bases). The CDR3 totals 12 residues. The germline V gene encodes CDR1 MNHNY and CDR2 SVGAGI (reference sequence). V was pared by 11 bases and J by 1 base, with 11 bases between.

The V gene is TRBV2, the J gene TRBJ2-7; 9 positions agree with TRBD1. From germline, CDR1 is SNHLY and CDR2 FYNNEI. The trim removed 5 bases at V and 2 bases at J, leaving 4 bases unmatched. This CDR3 contains 14 residues. The CDR3 DNA reads as TGTGCCAGCAGTCGAGGACAGGGGCCCTACGAGCAGTACTTC. Its protein product is CASSRGQGPYEQYF. Combining the CDR3 with reference TRBV2 and TRBJ2-7 gives the whole variable domain EPEVTQTPSHQVTQMGQEVILRCVPISNHLYFYWYRQILGQKVEFLVSFYNNEISEKSEIFDDQFSVERPDGSNFTLKIRSTKLEDSAMYFCASSRGQGPYEQYFGPGTRLTVT.

The chain employs TRBV7-9 and TRBJ2-5, with D perhaps matching TRBD2 (6 bases). Germline V lookup: CDR1 SEHNR, CDR2 FQNEAQ (reference sequence). CDR3 length equals 14 residues. Trimming stripped 0 bases from V and 5 bases from J, with 10 bases between. CDR3 bases: TGTGCCAGCAGCTTAGCTACGGGGGTGGAGACCCAGTACTTC. Amino acid sequence: CASSLATGVETQYF.

This clone was found once. The CDR3 DNA is TGTGCCAGCAGCTTAGACAGCCAAGCCTACGAGCAGTACTTC. It encodes CASSLDSQAYEQYF. This rearrangement joins TRBV5-6 to TRBJ2-7; D may be TRBD1 (5 bases). This CDR3 comprises 14 residues. The germline V gene encodes CDR1 SGHDT and CDR2 YYEEEE. Deletions cut 2 bases from V and 2 bases from J, with 11 bases between.

The DNA for the CDR3 is TGCGCCAGCAGCTACGGACGGGACAGAGACTATGGCTACACCTTC. Protein: CASSYGRDRDYGYTF. The chain has TRBV5-1 and TRBJ1-2; 7 bases agree with TRBD1. CDR1 SGHRS and CDR2 YFSETQ come from the germline V gene. The J segment lost 3 bases and the V segment lost 3 bases, leaving 8 bases of the junction unmatched. The CDR3 extends over 15 amino acids.

V gene TRBV5-1 combines with J gene TRBJ1-2; D uncertain. The V and J ends lost 2 bases and 8 bases respectively, with 16 bases between them. The CDR3 covers 14 residues. The germline CDR1 and CDR2 sequences are SGHRS and YFSETQ. Written as DNA, the CDR3 is TGCGCCAGCAGCTTCGAGGGCCAGCAAGGGGGCTACACCTTC. Translating it yields CASSFEGQQGGYTF.

The chain joins TRBV7-2 to TRBJ2-7; tentatively, D is TRBD2 (6 bases). The CDR3 covers 16 residues. Germline lookup yields CDR1 SGHTA and CDR2 FQGNSA. V gave up 6 bases and J gave up 6 bases, with 24 bases separating them. Written as DNA, the CDR3 is TGTGCCAGCAGTTCCCACCGGGTTTCTAGCGACTCCGAGCAGTACTTC. This codes for CASSSHRVSSDSEQYF.

The gene calls are TRBV7-8 and TRBJ2-7; 9 bases fit TRBD2. V dropped 1 base and J dropped 0; count of bases not matched to a gene: 10. The length of the CDR3 is 18 residues. CDR1 is SGHVS and CDR2 is FQNEAQ in the germline V gene. CDR3 residues: CASSLELAGSPSSYEQYF. The CDR3 DNA is TGTGCCAGCAGCTTAGAGCTAGCGGGGTCCCCCAGCTCCTACGAGCAGTACTTC.

V usage is TRBV27 and J usage is TRBJ2-7, with 9 bases lining up with TRBD1. Trimming at V came to 8 bases and at J to 5 bases, leaving 10 bases not matched to a gene. Germline V CDR1 and CDR2: MNHEY, SMNVEV (reference sequence). This CDR3 is built from 14 residues. The CDR3 DNA follows: TGTGCCAGCGGGCCCGGGACAGGGTTCCACGAGCAGTACTTC. Amino acids: CASGPGTGFHEQYF.

V usage is TRBV5-1 and J usage is TRBJ2-7; 8 nucleotides line up with TRBD1. The germline gives CDR1 SGHRS, CDR2 YFSETQ. The CDR3 loop spans 19 amino acids. Germline trimming cut 4 bases from V and 0 bases from J; bases unmatched to any gene: 18. Written as DNA, the CDR3 is TGCGCCAGCAGCACCGGACCAAAAACCGGGACAGGAATCTCCTACGAGCAGTACTTC. It encodes CASSTGPKTGTGISYEQYF.